The rows below give T cell receptor beta chains drawn from one sample of a study of blood T cell repertoires in COVID-19. The repertoire was sequenced with immunoSEQ multiplex PCR; TCRdb's copy has only in-frame clones and lacks some. The sample includes some 120,000 clones, under 95% of them seen just once. Sequenced sample: peripheral blood. The origin of the receptors is a man in his fifties or sixties with active COVID-19. Each CDR3 is given with its conserved first and last residue. The D gene is left open where the match is weak. Where a row states a size, it is once, few, many or the class of an expanded clone; other rows omit it.

D gene	J gene	clone size	V gene	CDR3 DNA	CDR3 protein
.	TRBJ2-7	.	TRBV10-3	TGTGCCATCAGTGATGAGGGGGGGAGCTCCTACGAGCAGTACTTC	CAISDEGGSSYEQYF
.	TRBJ2-4	.	TRBV4-2	TGTGCCAGCAGTCAATTAAGGACAGAATTAAACATTCAGTACTTC	CASSQLRTELNIQYF
TRBD2	TRBJ2-2	once	TRBV7-9	TGTGCCAGCAGACCAACTAGCGGGTTGAACACCGGGGAGCTGTTTTTT	CASRPTSGLNTGELFF
.	TRBJ1-2	.	TRBV27	TGTGCCAGCAGTTTATCGGGGCGGCTAGCTAACTATGGCTACACCTTC	CASSLSGRLANYGYTF
TRBD1	TRBJ1-2	.	TRBV10-3	TGTGCCATCAGCCCCGGGACAGGGGTCGGCTACACCTTC	CAISPGTGVGYTF
TRBD2	TRBJ2-2	.	TRBV11-3	TGTGCCAGCAGCAGACTAGCGGGAGCGAACACCGGGGAGCTGTTTTTT	CASSRLAGANTGELFF
TRBD1	TRBJ2-1	.	TRBV19	TGTGCCAGTAGTATGGACAGGGGAATCTACAATGAGCAGTTCTTC	CASSMDRGIYNEQFF
.	TRBJ1-1	.	TRBV12-5	TGTGCTAGTGGTCTGGGCGGGGTGGGGACTGAAGCTTTCTTT	CASGLGGVGTEAFF
TRBD2	TRBJ2-2	.	TRBV11-2	TGTGCCAGCAGCTTAGAACTAGCGGGAGGAACCGGGGAGCTGTTTTTT	CASSLELAGGTGELFF
TRBD1	TRBJ2-7	.	TRBV7-8	TGTGCCAGCAGCTTCGGACAGGGGATCTACGAGCAGTACTTC	CASSFGQGIYEQYF
.	TRBJ2-3	.	TRBV6-2/TRBV6-3	TGTGCCAGCAGTTACGGCATTGATACGCAGTATTTT	CASSYGIDTQYF
.	TRBJ1-5	few	TRBV3-1/TRBV3-2	TGTGCCAGCAGCCAACGGAATCAGCCCCAGCATTTT	CASSQRNQPQHF
TRBD1	TRBJ2-2	.	TRBV7-9	TGTGCCAGCAGCTTTGACAGGGTAACGACCGGGGAGCTGTTTTTT	CASSFDRVTTGELFF
TRBD1	TRBJ1-2	.	TRBV30	TGTGCCTGGAGTGCAGGACAGGGATCGGAAGGCTACACCTTC	CAWSAGQGSEGYTF
TRBD1	TRBJ2-2	.	TRBV7-2	TGTGCCAGCAGCGACCGACAGGGATACACCGGGGAGCTGTTTTTT	CASSDRQGYTGELFF
.	TRBJ1-2	.	TRBV4-1	.	CASSQVLWGQGAGTF
.	TRBJ1-1	.	TRBV3-1/TRBV3-2	TGTGCCAGCAGCCAAGTAGCGACCGGTAGGGCTTTCTTT	CASSQVATGRAFF
TRBD1	TRBJ1-6	.	TRBV6-5	TGTGCCAGCAGTCCCAGGGGGCGCAGAGAATCACCCCTCCACTTT	CASSPRGRRESPLHF
TRBD2	TRBJ2-1	.	TRBV24-1	TGTGCCACCAGTGATTTGGAAGCGGGAGCCTACAATGAGCAGTTCTTC	CATSDLEAGAYNEQFF
TRBD1	TRBJ2-2	once	TRBV14	TGTGCCAGCAGCAGGGTGGGACAGGCCGGGGAGCTGTTTTTT	CASSRVGQAGELFF
.	TRBJ1-6	.	TRBV21-1	TGTGCCAGCAGCAAACTAGGGGTAAATTCACCCCTCCACTTT	CASSKLGVNSPLHF
.	TRBJ1-1	.	TRBV7-8	TGTGCCAGCAGCTATCACAGGAACACTGAAGCTTTCTTT	CASSYHRNTEAFF
TRBD1	TRBJ2-3	.	TRBV15	TGTGCCACCAGCAGAGATCTAGGGACAGGGGGCGATACGCAGTATTTT	CATSRDLGTGGDTQYF
.	TRBJ2-1	.	TRBV9	TGTGCCAGCAGCGTAGCGGGAGAAGGGAATGAGCAGTTCTTC	CASSVAGEGNEQFF
.	TRBJ2-7	.	TRBV20-1	TGCAGTGCTGGGGGGGGCCACGAGCAGTACTTC	CSAGGGHEQYF
.	TRBJ1-5	.	TRBV9	TGTGCCAGCAGCGTAGATTGGGGCCCGAATCAGCCCCAGCATTTT	CASSVDWGPNQPQHF
TRBD1	TRBJ1-2	.	TRBV18	TGTGCCAGCTCACCACCGGACAGGGCTAGAGGCTACACCTTC	CASSPPDRARGYTF
.	TRBJ1-2	.	TRBV19	TGTGCCAGTAGTAAATCAGGGCCGGGCGGCTACACCTTC	CASSKSGPGGYTF
.	TRBJ2-7	once	TRBV12-3/TRBV12-4	TGTGCCAGCAGTTTTTACTCCGAGCAGTACTTC	CASSFYSEQYF
TRBD1	TRBJ1-1	few	TRBV5-4	TGTGCCAGCAGCCGGACAGGGGGCTCTGGCACTGAAGCTTTCTTT	CASSRTGGSGTEAFF
.	TRBJ2-1	.	TRBV9	TGTGCCAGCAGCGTAGAGCAGGGACTTTACAATGAGCAGTTCTTC	CASSVEQGLYNEQFF
TRBD2	TRBJ2-7	.	TRBV7-9	TGTGCCAGCAGCTTCCTAGCGGAACCCTACGAGCAGTACTTC	CASSFLAEPYEQYF
TRBD1	TRBJ2-5	.	TRBV7-6	TGTGCCAGCAGCCAGACGACAGGGGGGGGAGAGACCCAGTACTTC	CASSQTTGGGETQYF
.	TRBJ2-2	.	TRBV7-2	TGTGCCAGCAGCACTGCGGCGGTCACCGGGGAGCTGTTTTTT	CASSTAAVTGELFF
.	TRBJ2-2	.	TRBV7-9	TGTGCCAGCAGCTTGGAGGCTGGGGAGCTGTTTTTT	CASSLEAGELFF
TRBD2	TRBJ2-3	.	TRBV5-4	TGTGCCAGCAGCGAGGGGACTAGCGGGAGGGTAGATACGCAGTATTTT	CASSEGTSGRVDTQYF
.	TRBJ1-4	.	TRBV18	TGTGCCAGCTCACCTGGTAGTAATGAAAAACTGTTTTTT	CASSPGSNEKLFF
TRBD1	TRBJ1-2	.	TRBV18	TGTGCCAGCTCACCCCGGGACAGGGATGGCTACACCTTC	CASSPRDRDGYTF
.	TRBJ1-2	.	TRBV21-1	TGTGCCAGCAGCAACAATACTCCGGGACAGGGGACCACTTGGGGCTACACCTTC	CASSNNTPGQGTTWGYTF
.	TRBJ2-3	.	TRBV9	TGTGCCAGCAGCCCGAGGACTAGCACAGATACGCAGTATTTT	CASSPRTSTDTQYF